A selection of T cell receptor beta chains follows, all from one sample in a study of identifying expanded T cells in peripheral blood. The repertoire was sequenced with immunoSEQ multiplex PCR; TCRdb's copy has only in-frame clones and lacks some. The table includes approximately 120,000 clones, over 65% detected once. The sequenced sample was blood. The receptors come from a person aged 18-70 years in good health. CDR3s include the opening cysteine and the closing phenylalanine or tryptophan. The D gene is left open where the match is weak. Clone size, where shown, is once, few, many, or a class for clones that have expanded.

>TRBJ1-1|NA|TRBD1|TRBV6-1
CASFPGTANTEAFF
TGTGCCAGCTTCCCGGGGACAGCAAACACTGAAGCTTTCTTT
>TRBJ1-3|NA|NA|TRBV5-1
CASSPYSGNTIYF
TGCGCCAGCAGCCCCTACTCTGGAAACACCATATATTTT
>TRBJ1-3|NA|NA|TRBV5-6
CASSVLSGNTIYF
TGTGCCAGCAGCGTTTTATCTGGAAACACCATATATTTT
>TRBJ2-7|NA|NA|TRBV18
CASSNRGTLEQYF
TGTGCCAGCTCAAATAGGGGCACGCTCGAGCAGTACTTC
>TRBJ2-7|NA|NA|TRBV7-6
CASSFYNSYEQYF
TGTGCCAGCAGCTTCTATAACTCCTACGAGCAGTACTTC
>TRBJ2-7|once|TRBD2|TRBV27
CASSQRGDEQYF
TGTGCCAGCAGTCAACGGGGGGATGAGCAGTACTTC
>TRBJ1-2|NA|NA|TRBV6-5
CASFPAWSMEGYTF
TGTGCCAGCTTCCCAGCCTGGTCGATGGAGGGCTACACCTTC
>TRBJ2-1|NA|NA|TRBV16
CASSQWSNEQFF
TGTGCCAGCAGCCAATGGTCGAATGAGCAGTTCTTC
>TRBJ1-1|NA|NA|TRBV11-3
CASTSPALNTEAFF
TGTGCCAGCACTTCTCCGGCGCTGAACACTGAAGCTTTCTTT
>TRBJ1-2|NA|NA|TRBV4-3
CASSPGGGKGRGYTF
TGCGCCAGCAGCCCCGGCGGGGGGAAGGGCAGGGGCTACACCTTC
>TRBJ1-2|NA|TRBD1|TRBV10-1
CASSMGTGKGYTF
TGCGCCAGCAGTATGGGGACAGGGAAGGGCTACACCTTC
>TRBJ1-2|NA|TRBD1|TRBV7-9
CASSSGQRITNYGYTF
TGTGCCAGCAGCTCGGGACAGAGGATTACTAACTATGGCTACACCTTC
>TRBJ2-1|NA|TRBD2|TRBV7-2
CASSRTSGYEQFF
TGTGCCAGCAGCCGGACTAGCGGCTATGAGCAGTTCTTC
>TRBJ2-6|NA|NA|TRBV6-4
CASSTTGSSGANVLTF
TGTGCCAGCAGTACCACAGGGTCCTCTGGGGCCAACGTCCTGACTTTC
>TRBJ1-5|few|NA|TRBV2
CASKRLQAKEEPQHF
TGTGCCAGCAAAAGGTTGCAGGCTAAGGAGGAGCCCCAGCATTTT
>TRBJ2-6|NA|NA|TRBV7-3
CASSPQVTSGANVLTF
TGTGCCAGCAGCCCACAAGTAACCTCTGGGGCCAACGTCCTGACTTTC
>TRBJ1-2|NA|TRBD1|TRBV6-6
CASRGTGPGYTF
TGTGCCAGCAGGGGGACAGGGCCTGGCTACACCTTC
>TRBJ1-6|NA|NA|TRBV7-2
CASKLQGFTSPLHF
TGTGCCAGCAAATTGCAGGGATTCACTTCACCCCTCCACTTT
>TRBJ2-2|NA|TRBD1|TRBV9
CASSPWGQGNRELFF
TGTGCCAGCAGCCCATGGGGACAGGGGAACCGGGAGCTGTTTTTT
>TRBJ1-2|NA|NA|TRBV18
CASSPDDSANYGYTF
TGTGCCAGCTCACCAGATGACAGCGCTAACTATGGCTACACCTTC
>TRBJ2-2|NA|TRBD1|TRBV30
CAWSTGVVTGELFF
TGTGCCTGGAGTACAGGGGTGGTCACCGGGGAGCTGTTTTTT
>TRBJ1-2|NA|NA|TRBV4-3
CASSQDLPVSYGYTF
TGCGCCAGCAGCCAAGATCTGCCGGTTAGCTATGGCTACACCTTC
>TRBJ1-4|NA|NA|TRBV7-9
CASSLVASLGQRNEKLFF
TGTGCCAGCAGCTTAGTCGCCAGCCTCGGACAAAGGAATGAAAAACTGTTTTTT
>TRBJ1-1|NA|NA|TRBV4-1
CASSQDRGDMMQVGIEAFF
TGCGCCAGCAGCCAAGATAGAGGGGACATGATGCAGGTAGGGATTGAAGCTTTCTTT
>TRBJ1-1|NA|NA|TRBV6-5
CASSYSDFMNTEAFF
TGTGCCAGCAGTTACTCTGACTTTATGAACACTGAAGCTTTCTTT
>TRBJ1-1|few|NA|TRBV18
CASSKRVSGGLSGAEAFF
TGTGCCAGCTCAAAACGTGTCTCGGGGGGATTGAGTGGCGCTGAAGCTTTCTTT
>TRBJ2-3|NA|NA|TRBV7-2
CASSLRITGTDTQYF
TGTGCCAGCAGCCTACGAATAACAGGCACAGATACGCAGTATTTT
>TRBJ2-3|NA|NA|TRBV27
CASSSVRYRSTDTQYF
TGTGCCAGCAGTTCAGTTCGCTACAGGTCCACAGATACGCAGTATTTT
>TRBJ2-3|NA|NA|TRBV7-9
CASSLLADTSTDTQYF
TGTGCCAGCAGCCTCTTAGCGGATACTAGCACAGATACGCAGTATTTT
>TRBJ1-5|many|NA|TRBV7-8
CASSLGEYSNQPQHF
TGTGCCAGCAGCTTAGGAGAGTATAGCAATCAGCCCCAGCATTTT
>TRBJ1-2|NA|NA|TRBV4-3
CASSQVGGSSNYGYTF
TGCGCCAGCAGCCAAGTGGGGGGCAGTTCAAACTATGGCTACACCTTC
>TRBJ2-3|NA|NA|TRBV6-5
CASSYTLISTDTQYF
TGTGCCAGCAGTTATACTCTAATCAGCACAGATACGCAGTATTTT
>TRBJ1-2|NA|NA|TRBV6-6
CASAGRANYGYTF
TGTGCCAGCGCGGGCAGGGCTAACTATGGCTACACCTTC
>TRBJ2-7|NA|TRBD1|TRBV19
CASGPGQSYEQYF
TGTGCCAGCGGCCCGGGACAGTCCTACGAGCAGTACTTC
>TRBJ1-1|NA|NA|TRBV4-3
CASSQSTGNTEAFF
TGCGCCAGCAGCCAATCGACAGGTAACACTGAAGCTTTCTTT
>TRBJ2-1|NA|TRBD1|TRBV29-1
CSVGLGGEFF
TGCAGCGTTGGGCTAGGGGGCGAGTTCTTC
>TRBJ1-2|many|NA|TRBV12-5
CASGLGSGYTF
TGTGCTAGTGGTTTGGGGAGCGGCTACACCTTC
>TRBJ1-6|NA|NA|TRBV7-2
CASSLAPIPTGPYNSPLHF
TGTGCCAGCAGCTTAGCGCCTATCCCCACAGGACCCTATAATTCGCCCCTCCACTTT
>TRBJ1-1|NA|NA|TRBV2
CASGARSTEAFF
TGTGCCAGCGGGGCGAGGAGCACTGAAGCTTTCTTT
>TRBJ1-1|NA|NA|TRBV6-1
CATDGSQGNTEAFF
TGTGCCACCGACGGATCTCAGGGGAACACTGAAGCTTTCTTT
>TRBJ1-5|NA|NA|TRBV5-1
CASSPSLLDMHQPQHF
TGCGCCAGCAGCCCCTCCCTCCTCGACATGCATCAGCCCCAGCATTTT
>TRBJ1-6|few|NA|TRBV2
CASSEESGLYNSPLHF
TGTGCCAGCAGTGAAGAGTCAGGGCTCTATAATTCACCCCTCCACTTT